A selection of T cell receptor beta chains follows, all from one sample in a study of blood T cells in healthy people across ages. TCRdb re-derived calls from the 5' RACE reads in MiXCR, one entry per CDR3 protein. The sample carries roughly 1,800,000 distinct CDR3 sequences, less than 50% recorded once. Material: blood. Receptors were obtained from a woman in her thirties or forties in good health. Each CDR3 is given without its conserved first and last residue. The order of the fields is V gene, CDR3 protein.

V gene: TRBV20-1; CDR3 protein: SARDRGANYGYT
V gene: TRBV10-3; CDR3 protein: AISDGLAGGSQF
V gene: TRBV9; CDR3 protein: ASSVAHGVNEKLF
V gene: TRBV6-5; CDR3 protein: ASNRGALSHEQY
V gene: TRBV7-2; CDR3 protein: ASGGGADTQY
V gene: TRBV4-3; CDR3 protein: ASSPDGSGANVLT
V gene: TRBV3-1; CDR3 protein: ASSPRVDGFAF
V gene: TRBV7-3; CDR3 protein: ASSSGLDADEQF
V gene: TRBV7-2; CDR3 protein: ASSLTPDTTGRETQY
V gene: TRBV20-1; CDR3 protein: SALDTRTDTQY
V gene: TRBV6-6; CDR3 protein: ASSDLRLWEQY
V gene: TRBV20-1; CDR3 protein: SARAQGVTNEKLF
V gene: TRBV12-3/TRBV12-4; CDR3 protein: ASRYSGDVAKNIQY
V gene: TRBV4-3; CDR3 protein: ASSHGGPITGELF
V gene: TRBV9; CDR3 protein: ASSKEGLAVYQETQY
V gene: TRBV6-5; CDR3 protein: ASSYSGQNDWGYT
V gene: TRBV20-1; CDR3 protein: SATRFGLDYT
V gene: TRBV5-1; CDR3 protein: ASSSTGDFYNEQF
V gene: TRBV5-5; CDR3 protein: ASSLGQGIEDGYT
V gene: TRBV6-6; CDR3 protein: ASTTGTSGANVLT
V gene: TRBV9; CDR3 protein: ASSAHLLGSEETQY
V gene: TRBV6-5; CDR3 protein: ASSSAGTAGEKLF
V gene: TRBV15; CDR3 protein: ATSRVQGGQPQH
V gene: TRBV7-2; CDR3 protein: ASSHAGATNEKLF
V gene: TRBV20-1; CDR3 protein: SARAASGSSYNEQF
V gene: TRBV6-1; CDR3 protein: ASSVRNRDDEQF
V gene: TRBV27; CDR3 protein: ASSLSQLRNEQF
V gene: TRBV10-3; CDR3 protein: AISPGQWGDSPLH
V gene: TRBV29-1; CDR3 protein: SVEGDGPFTDTQY
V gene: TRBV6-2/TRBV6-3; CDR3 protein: ASSYSIMRSEQETQY
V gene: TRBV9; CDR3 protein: ASSVEAEPNSPLH
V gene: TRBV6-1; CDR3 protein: ASSESWGPGSGTQY
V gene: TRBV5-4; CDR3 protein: ASSFSGPAGTQY
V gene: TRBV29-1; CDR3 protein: SVEIGTGKDGYT
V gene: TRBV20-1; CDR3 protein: SARDGTSGGNTQY
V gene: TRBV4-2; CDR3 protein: ASSQRGLSGNSNQPQH